Here is one T cell receptor beta chain with its context. Its antigen is as yet unknown. The junction does not match germline at one end; this may be a read error. The T cells that were sequenced for TCR beta were CD8+ and CD4+ cells from blood. The authors negatively isolated CD8+ and CD4+ T cells and FACS-enriched TEMRA cells. The length of the CDR3 is 12 residues. Germline CDR1 is SEHNR and CDR2 is FQNEAQ (reference sequence). Reverse transcription used roughly 0.5 to 1 ug RNA and random hexamers. Multiplex PCR with immunoSEQ amplified the TCR beta CDR3 across 54 Vbeta and 13 Jbeta. Using its own MiXCR run on the immunoSEQ multiplex PCR reads, TCRdb lists one record per CDR3 protein. The profile shows about 190,000 distinct CDR3 sequences, approximately 95% of them singletons. This entry is derived from a study of CD8 T cells in Susac syndrome. Findings and limits, study-wide: In its TCR sequencing and HLA analysis, the study acknowledged that the number of individuals was relatively small.

The TCR comes from a human donor with Susac syndrome. The J gene is TRBJ1-1, the V gene TRBV7-9, with a tentative D call TRBD1 (5 bases). The sequenced sample consisted of CD8+ T cells from PBMCs. This CDR3 reads CANSLGSGGAFF. The CDR3 DNA sequence: TGTGCCAACAGCTTAGGGTCCGGGGGAGCTTTCTTT. The full variable domain, with the rest looked up from reference TRBV7-9 and TRBJ1-1, is DTGVSQNPRHKITKRGQNVTFRCDPISEHNRLYWYRQTLGQGPEFLTYFQNEAQLEKSRLLSDRFSAERPKGSFSTLEIQRTEQGDSAMYLCANSLGSGGAFFGQGTRLTVV.